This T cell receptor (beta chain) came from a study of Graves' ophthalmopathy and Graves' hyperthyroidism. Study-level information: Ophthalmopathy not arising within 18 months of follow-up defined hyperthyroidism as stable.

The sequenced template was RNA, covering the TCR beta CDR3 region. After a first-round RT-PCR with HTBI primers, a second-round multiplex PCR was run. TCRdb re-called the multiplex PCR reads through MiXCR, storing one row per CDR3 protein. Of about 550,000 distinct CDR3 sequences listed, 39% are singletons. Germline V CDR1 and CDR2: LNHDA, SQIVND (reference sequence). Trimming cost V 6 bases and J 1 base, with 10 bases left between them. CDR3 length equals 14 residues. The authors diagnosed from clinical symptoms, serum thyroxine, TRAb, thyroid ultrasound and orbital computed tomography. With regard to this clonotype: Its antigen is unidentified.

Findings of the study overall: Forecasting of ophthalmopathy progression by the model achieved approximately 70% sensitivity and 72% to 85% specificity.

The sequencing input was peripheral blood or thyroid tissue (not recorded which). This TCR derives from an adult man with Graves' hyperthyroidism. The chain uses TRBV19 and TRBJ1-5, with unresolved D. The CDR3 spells CASRIFNSNQPQHF. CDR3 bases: TGTGCCAGTAGAATATTTAACAGCAATCAGCCCCAGCATTTT. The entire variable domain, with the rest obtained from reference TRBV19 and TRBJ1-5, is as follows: DGGITQSPKYLFRKEGQNVTLSCEQNLNHDAMYWYRQDPGQGLRLIYYSQIVNDFQKGDIAEGYSVSREKKESFPLTVTSAQKNPTAFYLCASRIFNSNQPQHFGDGTRLSIL.